The 7 T cell receptor beta chains in this list originate from one sample, sequenced in a study of T cell responses to AZD1222 COVID-19 vaccine. Using immunoSEQ multiplex PCR, the repertoire was profiled, and TCRdb retains in-frame clones only, with some absent. The sample has some 120,000 clones; roughly 82% are singletons. The source was peripheral blood, collected 28 days after the second AZD1222 dose. The source of these receptors is an adult who received the AZD1222 COVID-19 vaccine.

This clone appeared a single time. This chain links TRBV28 with TRBJ1-5; 7 bases align to TRBD1. Germline trimming cut 5 bases from V and 6 bases from J; bases unmatched to any gene: 7. The CDR3 runs 14 residues. The V gene's germline CDR1 is MDHEN and CDR2 SYDVKM. CDR3 in DNA: TGTGCCAGCAGTGGACATTACAGGGGTCAGCCCCAGCATTTT. This sequence encodes CASSGHYRGQPQHF. Drawing the rest from reference TRBV28 and TRBJ1-5, the complete variable domain is DVKVTQSSRYLVKRTGEKVFLECVQDMDHENMFWYRQDPGLGLRLIYFSYDVKMKEKGDIPEGYSVSREKKERFSLILESASTNQTSMYLCASSGHYRGQPQHFGDGTRLSIL.

The chain carries TRBV7-3 and TRBJ1-6, with D possibly matching TRBD1 (6 bases). V was shortened by 4 bases and J by 9 bases, with 10 bases between the two germline ends. This CDR3 has 13 residues. In germline, CDR1 is SGHTA, CDR2 FQGTGA. CDR3 loop: CASSYREGSPLHF. CDR3 nucleotides: TGTGCCAGCAGCTACAGGGAGGGTTCACCCCTCCACTTT.

This clone has just a few counts. The chain joins TRBV7-2 to TRBJ1-5, with D hard to call. CDR1 is SGHTA and CDR2 is FQGNSA in the germline V gene. Trimming took 0 bases from V and 7 from J, leaving 10 bases between them. This CDR3 region has 14 residues. The CDR3: CASSLAGLAQPQHF. The CDR3 bases are TGTGCCAGCAGCTTAGCGGGGTTGGCGCAGCCCCAGCATTTT.

A remark on this clone: The sample contains more than one DNA sequence encoding this CDR3. This sequence joins TRBV7-2 and TRBJ2-7; 10 nucleotides line up with TRBD1. V dropped 3 bases and J dropped 6; count of bases not matched to a gene: 5. The CDR3 sequence is 14 residues long. CDR1 is SGHTA and CDR2 is FQGNSA in the germline V gene. The chain's CDR3 is CASSFRDRGREQYF. The CDR3 DNA reads as TGTGCCAGCAGCTTCAGGGACAGGGGACGCGAGCAGTACTTC. Supplemented by reference TRBV7-2 and TRBJ2-7, the full variable domain reads GAGVSQSPSNKVTEKGKDVELRCDPISGHTALYWYRQSLGQGLEFLIYFQGNSAPDKSGLPSDRFSAERTGGSVSTLTIQRTQQEDSAVYLCASSFRDRGREQYFGPGTRLTVT.

This sequence joins TRBV2 and TRBJ2-7, with D possibly TRBD2 on 6 matching bases. V gave up 7 bases and J gave up 4 bases, with 14 bases separating them. Germline CDR1 SNHLY, CDR2 FYNNEI. This CDR3 is 13 amino acids long. This CDR3 is CASTMGLRYEQYF. Here the CDR3 DNA reads TGTGCCAGCACCATGGGACTCAGATACGAGCAGTACTTC.

The rearrangement links TRBV29-1 to TRBJ2-3, with 9 bases that match TRBD1. V lost 5 bases to trimming and J lost 7 bases; unmatched junction nucleotides: 7. Per the germline V gene, CDR1 is SQVTM and CDR2 is ANQGSEA. This CDR3 region has 13 residues. The CDR3 is CSVQGQGVNTQYF. The CDR3 bases are TGCAGCGTTCAGGGACAGGGTGTGAATACGCAGTATTTT.

The J gene is TRBJ1-2, the V gene TRBV28, with TRBD1 matching over 9 bases. V trimming: 7 bases; J trimming: 1 base; junction bases outside the gene matches: 10. CDR1 MDHEN and CDR2 SYDVKM come from the germline V gene. CDR3 length: 16 amino acids. Here the CDR3 DNA reads TGTGCCAGCACCCTACAGGGGGCATTGGGTAACTATGGCTACACCTTC. It encodes CASTLQGALGNYGYTF.